The text below deals with one T cell receptor beta chain. The antigen is undetermined. The data originate from a study of cytomegalovirus exposure and HLA in healthy donors. Assay used: immunoSEQ multiplex PCR; TCRdb lists only in-frame clones, some missing. The sample yields about 98,000 clones, more than 75% seen once. CDR1 is MNHEY and CDR2 is SMNVEV in the germline V gene (reference sequence). The CDR3 consists of 13 residues. The V end was cut by 3 bases, the J end by 5 bases, with 11 bases between. Study-wide findings and caveats: Cytomegalovirus status, reportedly, was diagnosed with high specificity and sensitivity by the classifier. It was confirmed in vitro that three of the CMV-associated chains were specific for CMV antigens.

This TCR was recovered from a man younger than 35 in good health and CMV-seropositive. Sequencing used PBMCs. The genes are TRBV27 and TRBJ2-7; D perhaps matches TRBD1 (6 bases). The CDR3 nucleotides read TGTGCCAGCAGTTTGGCACAGGGAAACGAGCAGTACTTC. Protein sequence: CASSLAQGNEQYF.